One and the same sample provided the 7 T cell receptor beta chains below, sequenced in a study of blood T cell repertoires in COVID-19. Here immunoSEQ multiplex PCR was the method, and the copy in TCRdb shows in-frame clones only, minus some. The profile covers 140,000 or so clones, with about 86% appearing a single time and around 8.3% taken by the ten largest. Sequenced: peripheral blood. The origin of the receptors is a woman between 45 and 65 years old with active or convalescent COVID-19.

The V and J genes are TRBV10-3 and TRBJ1-1; 7 positions match TRBD1. Germline-derived CDR1 and CDR2 are ENHRY and SYGVKD. V gave up 2 bases and J gave up 4 bases; unmatched junction bases: 4. The CDR3 length is 14 residues. The CDR3 DNA is TGTGCCATCAGTGAGGGACAGGACGGCACTGAAGCTTTCTTT. Translating gives CAISEGQDGTEAFF.

The V and J genes are TRBV14 and TRBJ1-6; D might be TRBD1 (6 bases). The CDR3 totals 15 residues. Trimming cost V 1 base and J 9 bases, with 13 bases left between them. Germline V gene lookup returns CDR1 SGHDN and CDR2 FVKESK. The CDR3 region has the DNA TGTGCCAGCAGCCAAGCCGACAGGTTGATTTCACCCCTCCACTTT. Translating it yields CASSQADRLISPLHF.

The chain joins TRBV2 to TRBJ1-2; D is perhaps TRBD1 (6 bases). The V gene's germline CDR1 is SNHLY and CDR2 FYNNEI. With 6 bases removed from V and 8 bases from J, the gap between germline ends came to 22 bases. This CDR3 region has 15 residues. The CDR3: CASRPLRGANRGYTF. The DNA of the CDR3 is TGTGCCAGCAGACCCTTGCGGGGGGCCAACAGGGGCTACACCTTC.

The chain combines TRBV4-1 with TRBJ1-2; 9 bases align to TRBD1. Per germline, CDR1 MGHRA and CDR2 YSYEKL. The CDR3 contains 14 residues. V trimming: 5 bases; J trimming: 8 bases; junction bases outside the gene matches: 9. CDR3 sequence: CASSSRTGDRGYTF. The DNA of the CDR3 is TGCGCCAGCAGCAGCCGGACAGGGGATCGAGGCTACACCTTC.

The V gene is TRBV5-1, the J gene TRBJ2-7, with 10 bases matching TRBD2. Looked up from germline, CDR1 is SGHRS and CDR2 is YFSETQ. The CDR3 is made up of 16 amino acids. The junction had 3 bases not matched to a gene; V was cut back by 0 bases and J by 0 bases. CDR3 DNA sequence: TGCGCCAGCAGCTTGGGGGCTAGCGGGAGCTCCTACGAGCAGTACTTC. Residues: CASSLGASGSSYEQYF. The complete variable domain, with remaining parts taken from reference TRBV5-1 and TRBJ2-7, reads KAGVTQTPRYLIKTRGQQVTLSCSPISGHRSVSWYQQTPGQGLQFLFEYFSETQRNKGNFPGRFSGRQFSNSRSEMNVSTLELGDSALYLCASSLGASGSSYEQYFGPGTRLTVT.

The chain employs TRBV27 and TRBJ2-3; 12 bases align to TRBD2. The germline V gene has CDR1 MNHEY and CDR2 SMNVEV (reference sequence). The V segment lost 6 bases and the J segment 1 base; nucleotides outside the gene matches: 8. The CDR3 runs to 17 residues. Here the CDR3 DNA reads TGTGCCAGCAGCTCCAGACTAGCGGGAGAGGGCACAGATACGCAGTATTTT. As protein: CASSSRLAGEGTDTQYF.

The V and J genes are TRBV5-1 and TRBJ1-2; TRBD1 matches at 7 bases. CDR1 and CDR2 from the germline V gene are SGHRS and YFSETQ. CDR3 length equals 17 residues. V was clipped by 3 bases and J by 0 bases; unmatched bases: 11. CDR3 in amino acids: CASSSLQGLTTNYGYTF. The CDR3 DNA is TGCGCCAGCAGCTCGTTACAGGGGTTAACAACTAACTATGGCTACACCTTC.